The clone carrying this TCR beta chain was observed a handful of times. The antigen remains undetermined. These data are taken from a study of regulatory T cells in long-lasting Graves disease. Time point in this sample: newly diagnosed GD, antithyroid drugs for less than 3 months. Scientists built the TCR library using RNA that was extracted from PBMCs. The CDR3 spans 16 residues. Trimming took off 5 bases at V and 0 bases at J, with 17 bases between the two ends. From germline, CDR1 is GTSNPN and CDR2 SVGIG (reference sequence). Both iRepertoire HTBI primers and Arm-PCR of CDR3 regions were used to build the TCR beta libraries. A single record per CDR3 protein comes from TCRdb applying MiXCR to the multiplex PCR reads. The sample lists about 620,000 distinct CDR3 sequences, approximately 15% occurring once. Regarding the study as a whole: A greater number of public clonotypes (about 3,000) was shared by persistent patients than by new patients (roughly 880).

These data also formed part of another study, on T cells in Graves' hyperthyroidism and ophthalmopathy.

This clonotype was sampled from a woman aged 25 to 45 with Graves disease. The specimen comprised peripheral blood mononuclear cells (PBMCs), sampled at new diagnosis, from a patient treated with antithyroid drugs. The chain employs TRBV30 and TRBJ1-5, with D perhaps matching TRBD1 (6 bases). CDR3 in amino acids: CAWGRQAPYSNQPQHF. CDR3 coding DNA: TGTGCCTGGGGAAGACAGGCCCCGTATAGCAATCAGCCCCAGCATTTT.